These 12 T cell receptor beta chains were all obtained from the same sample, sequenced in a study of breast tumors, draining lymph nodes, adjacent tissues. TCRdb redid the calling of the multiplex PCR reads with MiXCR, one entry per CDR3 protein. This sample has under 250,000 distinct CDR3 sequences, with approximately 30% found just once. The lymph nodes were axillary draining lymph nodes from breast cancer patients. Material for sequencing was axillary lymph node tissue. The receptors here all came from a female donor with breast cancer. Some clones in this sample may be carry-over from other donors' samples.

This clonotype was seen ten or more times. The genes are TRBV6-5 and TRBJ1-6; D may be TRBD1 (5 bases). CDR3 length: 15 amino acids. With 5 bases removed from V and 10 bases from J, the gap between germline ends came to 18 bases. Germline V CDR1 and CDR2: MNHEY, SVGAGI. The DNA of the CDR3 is TGTGCCAGCAGTGGGACGGGACGGCAACTATCACCCCTCCACTTT. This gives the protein CASSGTGRQLSPLHF.

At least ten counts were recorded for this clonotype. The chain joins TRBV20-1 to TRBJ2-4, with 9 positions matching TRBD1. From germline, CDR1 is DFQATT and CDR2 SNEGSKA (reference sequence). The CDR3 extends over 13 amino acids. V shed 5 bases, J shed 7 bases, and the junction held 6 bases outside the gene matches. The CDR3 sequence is CSAGGTGRNIQYF. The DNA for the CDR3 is TGCAGTGCTGGTGGGACAGGGAGGAACATTCAGTACTTC.

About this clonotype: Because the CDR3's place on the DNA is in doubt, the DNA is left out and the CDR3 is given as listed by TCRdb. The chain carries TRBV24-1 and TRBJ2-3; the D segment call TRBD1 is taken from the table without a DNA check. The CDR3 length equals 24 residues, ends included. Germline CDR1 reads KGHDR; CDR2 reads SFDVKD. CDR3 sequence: CATSDGILGGRGQRPDFRGRQQYF.

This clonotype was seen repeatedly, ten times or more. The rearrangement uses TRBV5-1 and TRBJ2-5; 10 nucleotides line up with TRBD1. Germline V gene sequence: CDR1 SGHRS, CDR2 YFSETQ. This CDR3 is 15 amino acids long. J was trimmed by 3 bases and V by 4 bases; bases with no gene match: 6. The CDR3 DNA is TGCGCCAGCAGCCCGGACGGGACAGGGGAAGAGACCCAGTACTTC. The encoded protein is CASSPDGTGEETQYF.

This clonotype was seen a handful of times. CDR3 DNA sequence: TGTGCCAGCAGGCCGTATAGGGCAGATACGCAGTATTTT. Translated: CASRPYRADTQYF. The genes are TRBV6-1 and TRBJ2-3; D is unresolved. Trimming shortened V by 6 bases and J by 4 bases, and 11 bases separated the two germline ends. This CDR3 has 13 residues. Germline loops: CDR1 MNHNS, CDR2 SASEGT.

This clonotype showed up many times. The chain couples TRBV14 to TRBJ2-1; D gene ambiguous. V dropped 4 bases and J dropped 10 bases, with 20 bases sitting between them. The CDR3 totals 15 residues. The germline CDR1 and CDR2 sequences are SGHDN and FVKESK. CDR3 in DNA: TGTGCCAGCAGCCCCCTTCCGGAGCGCCCTACCGAGCAGTTCTTC. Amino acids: CASSPLPERPTEQFF.

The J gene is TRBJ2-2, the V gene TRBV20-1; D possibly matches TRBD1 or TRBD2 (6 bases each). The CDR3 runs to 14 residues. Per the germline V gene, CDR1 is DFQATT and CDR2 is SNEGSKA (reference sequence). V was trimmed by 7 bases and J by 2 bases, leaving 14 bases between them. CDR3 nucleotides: TGCAGTGTAATGGGGGGCAGCAACACCGGGGAGCTGTTTTTT. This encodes CSVMGGSNTGELFF.

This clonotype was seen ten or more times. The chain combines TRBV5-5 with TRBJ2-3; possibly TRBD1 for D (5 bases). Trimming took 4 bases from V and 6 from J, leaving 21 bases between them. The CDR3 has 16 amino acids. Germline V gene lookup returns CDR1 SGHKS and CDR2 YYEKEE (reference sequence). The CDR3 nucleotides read TGTGCCAGCAGCCCTGGTTGGGGCTTAGTTTCTGATACGCAGTATTTT. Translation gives CASSPGWGLVSDTQYF.

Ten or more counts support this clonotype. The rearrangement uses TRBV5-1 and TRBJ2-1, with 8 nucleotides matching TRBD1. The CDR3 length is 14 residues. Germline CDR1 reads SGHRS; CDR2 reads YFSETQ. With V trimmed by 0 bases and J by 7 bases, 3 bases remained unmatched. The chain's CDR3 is CASSLGTGSNEQFF. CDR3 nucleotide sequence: TGCGCCAGCAGCTTGGGGACAGGGAGTAATGAGCAGTTCTTC.

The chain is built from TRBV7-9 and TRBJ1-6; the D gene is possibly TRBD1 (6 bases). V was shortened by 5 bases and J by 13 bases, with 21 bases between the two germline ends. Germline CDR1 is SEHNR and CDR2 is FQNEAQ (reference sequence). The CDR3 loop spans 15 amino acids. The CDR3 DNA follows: TGTGCCAGCAGCAACTCCACAGGGATGGAGTCGCCCCTCCACTTT. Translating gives CASSNSTGMESPLHF. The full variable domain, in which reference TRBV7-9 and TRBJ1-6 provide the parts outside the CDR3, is DTGVSQNPRHKITKRGQNVTFRCDPISEHNRLYWYRQTLGQGPEFLTYFQNEAQLEKSRLLSDRFSAERPKGSFSTLEIQRTEQGDSAMYLCASSNSTGMESPLHFGNGTRLTVT.

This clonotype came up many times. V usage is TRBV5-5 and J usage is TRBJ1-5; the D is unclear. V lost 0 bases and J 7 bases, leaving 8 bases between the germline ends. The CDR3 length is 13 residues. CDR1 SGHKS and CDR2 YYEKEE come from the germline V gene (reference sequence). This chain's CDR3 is CASSLALWQPQHF. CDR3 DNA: TGTGCCAGCAGCTTGGCGTTGTGGCAGCCCCAGCATTTT. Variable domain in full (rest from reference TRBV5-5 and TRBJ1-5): DAGVTQSPTHLIKTRGQQVTLRCSPISGHKSVSWYQQVLGQGPQFIFQYYEKEERGRGNFPDRFSARQFPNYSSELNVNALLLGDSALYLCASSLALWQPQHFGDGTRLSIL.

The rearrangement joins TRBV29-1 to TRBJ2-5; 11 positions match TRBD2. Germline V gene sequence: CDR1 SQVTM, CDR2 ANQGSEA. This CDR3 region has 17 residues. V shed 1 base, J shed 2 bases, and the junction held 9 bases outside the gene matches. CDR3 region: CSVEGAGTSGTQETQYF. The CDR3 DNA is TGCAGCGTTGAAGGGGCCGGGACTAGCGGTACACAAGAGACCCAGTACTTC.